This T cell receptor (beta chain) was documented in a study of control samples from healthy donors and cancer patients. Generated by immunoSEQ multiplex PCR, the TCRdb table keeps only in-frame clones and is missing some. The sample consists of about 100,000 clones, around nine tenths of them appearing once. Material: blood. This receptor was obtained from a man younger than 45 in good health.

The CDR3 DNA sequence: TGTGCCAGCACCCAGGACCAGTATCGCTACACCTTC. Translation gives CASTQDQYRYTF. The rearrangement uses TRBV2 and TRBJ1-2, with D unresolved. V shed 7 bases and J shed 9 bases, with 15 bases lying between them. The CDR3 consists of 12 residues. Germline V gene data show CDR1 as SNHLY and CDR2 as FYNNEI.